The T cell receptor beta chain described here comes from a study of cytomegalovirus exposure and HLA in healthy donors. 13 Jbeta primers and 60 Vbeta primers were used for the PCR. Libraries were prepared by immunoSEQ multiplex PCR; TCRdb keeps only in-frame clonotypes and omits some of them. Of about 140,000 clones in the sample, roughly 75% were seen once. From germline, CDR1 is GTSNPN and CDR2 SVGIG (reference sequence). Trimming at V came to 3 bases and at J to 3 bases, leaving 5 bases not matched to a gene. CDR3 size: 13 residues. Study-level points and caveats: A list of around 160 TCR beta chains associated with cytomegalovirus was given. Reportedly, TCR beta sequences accurately predicted HLA-A and HLA-B alleles in most subjects. The CMV antigen specificity of a few CMV-associated chains was confirmed through in vitro analysis. Sequencing artifact likely explains a cluster of highly shared sequence variants.

As for this clone: The antigen is not known.

V is TRBV30 and J is TRBJ2-7, with TRBD1 matching 7 bases. The sequence was obtained from a female donor in good health and CMV-seronegative. The sample taken for sequencing was PBMCs. CDR3 sequence reads: CAWSPGGFYEQYF. DNA of the CDR3: TGTGCCTGGAGCCCAGGGGGTTTCTACGAGCAGTACTTC.